A single sample is the source of the 29 T cell receptor beta chains below, sequenced in a study of tissue T cells after allogeneic stem cell transplantation. Sequencing used immunoSEQ multiplex PCR; TCRdb keeps in-frame clones, though not all of them. The table has about 48,000 clones, around 66% seen once. Material: sorted cells pooled from one or two spleens. The receptors here all came from a pool of C57BL/6 mice in good health.

About this clone itself: Mouse gene names and germline throughout. The CDR3 extends 1 residue past the end of the read, so its final part is completed from the germline J gene. This chain connects TRBV15 to TRBJ2-7; TRBD2 agrees at 9 bases. The CDR3 covers 13 residues. CDR1 and CDR2 from the germline V gene are SGHND and FRSKSL. After removal of 5 bases from V and 7 bases from J, the junction contained 6 bases not matched to a gene. The sequenced part of the CDR3 DNA is TGTGCCAGCAGTCCCACTGGGGGGCGGGAACAGTAC. Protein product: CASSPTGGREQY. In full, the CDR3 reads CASSPTGGREQYF.

Concerning this clone: Gene names are the mouse ones. The read terminates 1 residue before the CDR3 end, so the remaining end is supplied by the germline J gene. The chain combines TRBV13-1 with TRBJ2-5, with D possibly called TRBD1 or TRBD2 (6 bases each). Trimming took 1 base from V and 5 from J, leaving 11 bases between them. Germline V gene data show CDR1 as NSHNY and CDR2 as SYGAGN. This CDR3 has 14 residues. CDR3 bases read: TGTGCCAGCAGTGATTTGGGGGCCCCAGACACCCAGTAC. Encoded protein: CASSDLGAPDTQY. The whole CDR3 sequence is CASSDLGAPDTQYF.

In regard to this clone: The genes and germline here are from mouse. The CDR3 end falls 1 residue outside the read, so it is completed with the germline J gene. V is TRBV5 and J is TRBJ1-1; 7 nucleotides agree with TRBD1. The J segment lost 3 bases and the V segment lost 0 bases, leaving 4 bases of the junction unmatched. CDR1 and CDR2 from the germline V gene are LGHNA and YNLKQL (reference sequence). CDR3 length: 15 residues. The sequenced part of the CDR3 DNA is TGTGCCAGCAGCCAAGATCGCAGGGGGGACACAGAAGTCTTC. Amino acids: CASSQDRRGDTEVF. The whole CDR3 sequence reads CASSQDRRGDTEVFF.

This clone was counted a single time. Genes and germline are mouse. Read coverage stops 1 residue before the CDR3 terminus; the germline J gene supplies the remainder. The rearrangement links TRBV20 to TRBJ2-3, with 12 bases fitting TRBD2. Unmatched junction bases numbered 0, after V lost 1 base and J lost 1 base. Germline CDR1 is GFQATS and CDR2 is STVNSAI. This CDR3 is built from 15 residues. The sequenced part of the CDR3 DNA is TGTGGTGCTAGGGGACTGGGGGGGCGTGCAGAAACGCTGTAT. Its protein is CGARGLGGRAETLY. The CDR3 in its entirety is CGARGLGGRAETLYF.

This clone was counted a few times. Genes and germline are mouse. The CDR3 end falls 1 residue outside the read, so it is completed with the germline J gene. The chain uses TRBV16 and TRBJ1-4; D ambiguous. Trimming left V 1 base short and J 0 bases short, with 6 bases between. Germline values: CDR1 SGHSA, CDR2 FRNQAP. The CDR3 spans 15 residues. Incomplete CDR3 DNA: TGTGCAAGCAGCTTAGTTCCAATTTCCAACGAAAGATTATTT. Translated, it gives CASSLVPISNERLF. The full-length CDR3 reads as CASSLVPISNERLFF. Looking up the rest from reference TRBV16 and TRBJ1-4 gives the full variable domain: NAGVIQTPRHKVTGKGQEATLWCEPISGHSAVFWYRQTIVQGLEFLTYFRNQAPIDDSGMPKERFSAQMPNQSHSTLKIQSTQPQDSAVYLCASSLVPISNERLFFGHGTKLSVL.

A remark on this clone: Gene names and germline refer to mouse. The CDR3 extends 1 residue past the end of the read, so its final part is completed from the germline J gene. The V gene is TRBV16, the J gene TRBJ1-2; TRBD1 agrees at 8 bases. CDR1 is SGHSA, CDR2 FRNQAP, per germline. Trimming at V came to 4 bases and at J to 3 bases, leaving 4 bases not matched to a gene. The CDR3 loop spans 14 amino acids. CDR3 DNA, as far as it was read: TGTGCAAGCAGCTCCCAGGGGGCGGACTCCGACTACACC. This sequence encodes CASSSQGADSDYT. The whole CDR3 is CASSSQGADSDYTF.

A remark on this clone: The germline and genes are mouse ones. Read coverage stops 1 residue before the CDR3 terminus; the germline J gene supplies the remainder. The rearrangement uses TRBV20 and TRBJ2-4; D is ambiguous. Trimming took off 2 bases at V and 5 bases at J, with 8 bases between the two ends. CDR1 is GFQATS and CDR2 is STVNSAI in the germline V gene. There are 12 residues in the CDR3. The CDR3 here is CGARRGGNTLYF. CDR3 bases read: TGTGGTGCTAGGCGGGGAGGAAACACCTTGTAC. The entire variable domain, with the rest obtained from reference TRBV20 and TRBJ2-4, is as follows: GALVYQYPRRTICKSGTSMRMECQAVGFQATSVAWYRQSPQKTFELIALSTVNSAIKYEQNFTQEKFPISHPNLSFSSMTVLNAYLEDRGLYLCGARRGGNTLYFGAGTRLSVL.

For this clone: Genes and germline are mouse. The CDR3 goes on 1 residue after the read ends, and that part is filled in from the germline J gene. The chain uses TRBV13-2 and TRBJ2-5, with D unclear. With 0 bases removed from V and 1 base from J, the gap between germline ends came to 9 bases. The germline gives CDR1 NNHNN, CDR2 SYGAGS (reference sequence). This CDR3 spans 15 amino acids. The CDR3 region is CASGDVGRDQDTQYF. The part of the CDR3 DNA that was read is TGTGCCAGCGGTGATGTGGGAAGGGACCAAGACACCCAGTAC.

Comments on this clone: Germline and genes here are mouse. The read stops 1 residue short of the end of the CDR3; the missing end is completed from the germline J gene. Other DNA sequences from this sample encode an identical CDR3 as well. The chain couples TRBV19 to TRBJ1-4; TRBD1 aligns across 9 bases. V was clipped by 5 bases and J by 7 bases; unmatched bases: 3. The CDR3 length is 13 residues. Germline V CDR1 and CDR2: FNHDT, SITEND (reference sequence). The CDR3: CASRDRGGERLFF. Partial CDR3 DNA: TGTGCCAGCAGGGACAGGGGTGGCGAAAGATTATTT.

Remarks on this clone: Mouse names are used for the genes. Read data end 1 residue before the CDR3 end; the end is taken from the germline J gene. This chain uses TRBV31 with TRBJ2-5, with TRBD2 identical over 7 bases. The V gene's germline CDR1 is GKSSPN and CDR2 SITVG. CDR3 size: 13 residues. With 0 bases clipped from V and 5 bases from J, the junction kept 2 bases outside the gene matches. The CDR3 bases that were read are TGTGCCTGGAGTCTGGGGGGGTTAGACACCCAGTAC. It specifies CAWSLGGLDTQY. The complete CDR3 protein is CAWSLGGLDTQYF. Variable domain in full (rest from reference TRBV31 and TRBJ2-5): AQTIHQWPVAEIKAVGSPLSLGCTIKGKSSPNLYWYWQATGGTLQQLFYSITVGQVESVVQLNLSASRPKDDQFILSTEKLLLSHSGFYLCAWSLGGLDTQYFGPGTRLLVL.

Only one count was recorded for this clone. Genes and germline are mouse. The read halts 1 residue ahead of the CDR3 end, with the missing end drawn from the germline J gene. The genes are TRBV19 and TRBJ2-5; maybe TRBD1 (6 bases). CDR3 length equals 15 residues. Trimming took off 1 base at V and 1 base at J, with 10 bases between the two ends. Germline V lookup: CDR1 FNHDT, CDR2 SITEND (reference sequence). The CDR3 loop is CASSIQGWDQDTQYF. The covered CDR3 bases are TGTGCCAGCAGTATACAGGGGTGGGACCAAGACACCCAGTAC.

Concerning this clone: The gene names given are mouse names. From the germline J gene comes the end of the CDR3, since the read stops 1 residue before it. V and J are TRBV16 and TRBJ2-7; TRBD1 matches 12 bases. CDR1 is SGHSA, CDR2 FRNQAP, per germline. V trimming: 7 bases; J trimming: 7 bases; junction bases outside the gene matches: 8. The CDR3 has 14 amino acids. This CDR3 reads CASTSGTGGWEQYF. Incomplete CDR3 DNA: TGTGCAAGCACCTCCGGGACAGGGGGCTGGGAACAGTAC.

This clone was observed a handful of times. Mouse names are used for the genes. The CDR3 end is not reached by the read, which stops 1 residue before it; the germline J gene fills it in. This chain joins TRBV2 and TRBJ2-7; 8 bases agree with TRBD2. Germline loops: CDR1 LGHNA, CDR2 YSYQKL. CDR3 length equals 14 residues. Unmatched junction bases numbered 2, after V lost 1 base and J lost 3 bases. CDR3 region: CASSQATGGYEQYF. The covered CDR3 bases are TGTGCCAGCAGCCAAGCTACTGGGGGCTATGAACAGTAC.

For this clone: These gene names are mouse names. Read coverage stops 1 residue before the CDR3 terminus; the germline J gene supplies the remainder. The gene calls are TRBV13-2 and TRBJ1-3; weak D call: TRBD1 (6 bases). CDR3 length: 15 amino acids. The germline V and J ends were trimmed by 1 base and 1 base, with 9 bases remaining between them. Germline assignment: CDR1 NNHNN and CDR2 SYGAGS (reference sequence). CDR3 DNA, as far as it was read: TGTGCCAGCGGTGATCCCGGGACATCTGGAAATACGCTCTAT. Its translation: CASGDPGTSGNTLY. The CDR3 reads in full as CASGDPGTSGNTLYF.

Note on this clone: Here the gene names and germline are mouse. Read sequence stops 1 residue before the CDR3 end, and the germline J gene provides the missing end. The V gene is TRBV5, the J gene TRBJ1-1; 8 positions agree with TRBD1. Germline V CDR1 and CDR2: LGHNA, YNLKQL (reference sequence). The V and J ends lost 1 base and 0 bases, in that order; junction bases with no gene match: 1. The CDR3 contains 15 residues. CDR3: CASSQVGQANTEVFF. The DNA read from the CDR3 is TGTGCCAGCAGCCAAGTGGGACAGGCAAACACAGAAGTCTTC.

Regarding this clone: Mouse names are used for the genes. The observed sequence ends 1 residue before the CDR3 terminus, with the missing tail filled in from the germline J gene. The chain recombines TRBV31 with TRBJ2-1, with D perhaps TRBD1 or TRBD2 (5 bases each). V was pared by 2 bases and J by 2 bases, with 7 bases between. This CDR3 spans 13 amino acids. Per the germline V gene, CDR1 is GKSSPN and CDR2 is SITVG. The sequenced part of the CDR3 DNA is TGTGCCTGGAGTGGGGGTTACTATGCTGAGCAGTTC. It codes for CAWSGGYYAEQF. The CDR3 in its entirety is CAWSGGYYAEQFF.

A note on this clone: Gene names and germline match the mouse. The CDR3 is cut off 1 residue early in the read; its end comes from the germline J gene. The chain carries TRBV13-1 and TRBJ1-2, with no clear D. The CDR3 contains 13 residues. V was shortened by 1 base and J by 0 bases, with 4 bases between the two germline ends. The V gene's germline CDR1 is NSHNY and CDR2 SYGAGN. The sequenced CDR3 bases are TGTGCCAGCAGTGATAGGCCAAACTCCGACTACACC. It yields the protein CASSDRPNSDYT. The full CDR3 protein is CASSDRPNSDYTF.

The table lists this clone with a few counts. Germline and genes here are mouse. The CDR3 extends 1 residue past the end of the read, so its final part is completed from the germline J gene. The rearrangement joins TRBV19 to TRBJ1-3; D gene uncertain. The CDR3 is 14 residues long. Germline CDR1 is FNHDT and CDR2 is SITEND (reference sequence). The V end lost 3 bases, the J end lost 0 bases, and 7 bases lay between the germline ends. The CDR3 sequence is CASSRGSSGNTLYF. The sequenced CDR3 bases are TGTGCCAGCAGTAGAGGCAGTTCTGGAAATACGCTCTAT.

Regarding this clone: All gene names here are mouse names. The read terminates 1 residue before the CDR3 end, so the remaining end is supplied by the germline J gene. The same CDR3 arises from other DNA sequences in this sample as well. The V call is TRBV19, the J call TRBJ2-4; possibly TRBD1 for D (5 bases). Germline V CDR1 and CDR2: FNHDT, SITEND (reference sequence). Trimming cost V 1 base and J 5 bases, with 8 bases left between them. The CDR3 runs to 13 residues. The CDR3 loop reads CASSIPQGNTLYF. CDR3 bases read: TGTGCCAGCAGTATACCGCAGGGAAACACCTTGTAC.

This clone appeared once. The gene names here belong to mouse. The missing CDR3 end, 1 residue past where the read stops, is filled in from the germline J gene. This chain connects TRBV20 to TRBJ1-3; D is unresolved. The germline V gene encodes CDR1 GFQATS and CDR2 STVNSAI. The CDR3 length is 14 residues. The V end lost 0 bases, the J end lost 0 bases, and 6 bases lay between the germline ends. The covered CDR3 bases are TGTGGTGCTAGGGAGACAATTTCTGGAAATACGCTCTAT. It codes for CGARETISGNTLY. The whole CDR3 region reads CGARETISGNTLYF.

Comments on this clone: Gene names are the mouse ones. The read falls 1 residue short of the CDR3 end, and the missing part is taken from the germline J gene. V and J are TRBV2 and TRBJ1-1, with 7 positions matching TRBD1. V lost 3 bases and J lost 0; bases outside the gene matches: 1. From germline, CDR1 is LGHNA and CDR2 YSYQKL. This CDR3 is 14 amino acids long. The part of the CDR3 DNA that was read is TGTGCCAGCAGCCAGACAGGGTCAAACACAGAAGTCTTC. Translation: CASSQTGSNTEVF. The entire CDR3 reads CASSQTGSNTEVFF. Full variable domain (remainder filled in from reference TRBV2 and TRBJ1-1): DPKIIQKPKYLVAVTGSEKILICEQYLGHNAMYWYRQSAKKPLEFMFSYSYQKLMDNQTASSRFQPQSSKKNHLDLQITALKPDDSATYFCASSQTGSNTEVFFGKGTRLTVV.

A word on this clone: Germline and genes: mouse. The CDR3 extends 1 residue past the end of the read, so its final part is completed from the germline J gene. The rearrangement uses TRBV3 and TRBJ2-7; 9 bases map to TRBD2. CDR1 is SNHLY, CDR2 FYNGKV, per germline (reference sequence). This CDR3 has 13 amino acids. Trimming at V came to 3 bases and at J to 4 bases, leaving 1 base not matched to a gene. The CDR3 is CASSLGLGYEQYF. CDR3 DNA, as far as it was read: TGTGCCAGCAGCTTGGGACTGGGATATGAACAGTAC.

For this clone: Mouse names are used for the genes. The read stops 1 residue short of the end of the CDR3; the missing end is completed from the germline J gene. The chain couples TRBV19 to TRBJ2-4, with 10 bases lining up with TRBD1. The CDR3 covers 16 residues. The germline gives CDR1 FNHDT, CDR2 SITEND (reference sequence). V shed 6 bases, J shed 1 base, and the junction held 8 bases outside the gene matches. The DNA read from the CDR3 is TGTGCCAGCAAGGAGACAGGGGGCGCGGGTCAAAACACCTTGTAC. This encodes CASKETGGAGQNTLY. The whole CDR3 sequence reads CASKETGGAGQNTLYF. The complete variable domain, with remaining parts taken from reference TRBV19 and TRBJ2-4, reads GGIITQTPKFLIGQEGQKLTLKCQQNFNHDTMYWYRQDSGKGLRLIYYSITENDLQKGDLSEGYDASREKKSSFSLTVTSAQKNEMAVFLCASKETGGAGQNTLYFGAGTRLSVL.

About this clone: Mouse gene names and germline throughout. The read ends 1 residue early relative to the CDR3; the germline J gene fills the gap. This chain joins TRBV29 and TRBJ2-7; D may be TRBD1 (6 bases). This CDR3 region has 11 residues. Germline assignment: CDR1 MSHET and CDR2 SYDVDS. V was cut by 8 bases and J by 3 bases, with 8 bases left in between. CDR3 DNA (partial): TGTGCTAGCGGGGACATCTATGAACAGTAC. Encoded protein: CASGDIYEQY. The whole CDR3 protein reads CASGDIYEQYF.

Only a few counts were recorded for this clone. Here the gene names and germline are mouse. The CDR3 extends 1 residue past the end of the read, so its final part is completed from the germline J gene. This chain uses TRBV1 with TRBJ1-2; D remains ambiguous. CDR3 size: 12 residues. Trimming removed 2 bases at V and 0 bases at J, with 1 base between. Germline values: CDR1 NSQYPW, CDR2 LRSPGD (reference sequence). Partial CDR3 DNA: TGCACCTGCAGTGCATCAAACTCCGACTACACC. Translating it yields CTCSASNSDYT. The full CDR3 reads CTCSASNSDYTF.

Comments on this clone: Gene labels here are mouse ones. The read terminates 1 residue ahead of where the CDR3 ends, so the germline J gene completes it. V gene TRBV31 combines with J gene TRBJ2-5; 7 nucleotides line up with TRBD2. J gave up 3 bases and V 0 bases, and 3 bases lay outside the gene matches. CDR3 length: 14 residues. Germline CDR1 and CDR2: GKSSPN and SITVG. This chain's CDR3 is CAWSLSTGQDTQYF. The DNA read from the CDR3 is TGTGCCTGGAGTCTATCGACTGGGCAAGACACCCAGTAC. Together with reference TRBV31 and TRBJ2-5, the CDR3 gives the full variable domain: AQTIHQWPVAEIKAVGSPLSLGCTIKGKSSPNLYWYWQATGGTLQQLFYSITVGQVESVVQLNLSASRPKDDQFILSTEKLLLSHSGFYLCAWSLSTGQDTQYFGPGTRLLVL.

For this clone: Germline and genes: mouse. The read ends 1 residue early relative to the CDR3; the germline J gene fills the gap. In the same sample, other DNA sequences code for this CDR3. This sequence joins TRBV2 and TRBJ1-1; D is ambiguous. Germline V gives CDR1 LGHNA, CDR2 YSYQKL. This CDR3 is 13 amino acids long. V dropped 0 bases and J dropped 4 bases, with 6 bases sitting between them. Partial CDR3 DNA: TGTGCCAGCAGCCAAGAGGGCGGCACAGAAGTCTTC. Encoded protein: CASSQEGGTEVF. The full CDR3 reads CASSQEGGTEVFF.

A note on this clone: Mouse gene names apply. Read sequence stops 1 residue before the CDR3 end, and the germline J gene provides the missing end. The chain links TRBV5 to TRBJ2-5; 10 bases align to TRBD2. Germline V gene data show CDR1 as LGHNA and CDR2 as YNLKQL (reference sequence). The CDR3 spans 16 residues. Unmatched junction bases numbered 6, after V lost 0 bases and J lost 6 bases. CDR3 sequence reads: CASSQDWGGARDTQYF. The covered CDR3 bases are TGTGCCAGCAGCCAAGACTGGGGGGGCGCCAGGGACACCCAGTAC.

On this clone itself: The genes are named according to mouse. The observed sequence ends 1 residue before the CDR3 terminus, with the missing tail filled in from the germline J gene. The chain has TRBV31 and TRBJ1-4; 7 bases line up with TRBD1. V shed 5 bases, J shed 6 bases, and the junction held 6 bases outside the gene matches. CDR3 length: 13 residues. Germline CDR1 and CDR2: GKSSPN and SITVG. The CDR3 sequence is CAWGTAYDERLFF. The CDR3 DNA, read in part, is TGTGCCTGGGGGACAGCTTATGACGAAAGATTATTT.